This T cell receptor (beta chain) was identified during a study of T cell repertoires in cytomegalovirus infection. Across the whole study: In public TCR beta signatures, there were indications of both CMV infection and matching HLA type.

This clonotype has ten or more counts. TCRdb processed the reads anew with MiXCR; each CDR3 protein has one entry. The sample records fewer than 400,000 distinct CDR3 sequences, about a sixth being singletons. Source material: PBMCs. The sequence came from a human donor in good health (CMV status not recorded). Some clones in this sample may be carry-over from other donors' samples.

CDR3 sequence: CASSLGPNSPLHF. In DNA, the CDR3 is TGTGCCAGCAGCTTAGGACCCAATTCACCCCTCCACTTT. The gene calls are TRBV7-9 and TRBJ1-6; D not resolved. The CDR3 runs 13 residues. Germline-derived CDR1 and CDR2 are SEHNR and FQNEAQ (reference sequence). Between the trimmed V and J ends, which lost 1 base and 7 bases, there was a span of 5 bases.